Here is one T cell receptor (beta chain) with its context. Antigen: not known. These data belong to a study of cytomegalovirus exposure and HLA in healthy donors. About the study: Researchers previously reported finding fewer than 140 million unique TCR beta sequences from 170 million or so T cells. Whole-study findings and limits: Follow-up analysis seemed to connect common viral pathogens with several of the most significant clusters identified. About 180 TCR beta chains were listed as cytomegalovirus-associated.

Donors consisted of healthy bone marrow donors. In the PCR, 60 Vbeta and 13 Jbeta primers were used. TCRdb's copy holds only in-frame clones and misses some; the assay was immunoSEQ multiplex PCR. In the table there are around 110,000 clones, about 84% of which are singletons. This receptor was identified in a young man in good health and CMV-seronegative. What was sequenced was PBMCs.

CDR3 loop: CASSLEPTNEQFF. The CDR3 DNA reads TGTGCCAGCAGCTTGGAGCCTACCAATGAGCAGTTCTTC. This chain connects TRBV5-5 to TRBJ2-1, with D hard to call. V lost 0 bases and J 6 bases, leaving 7 bases between the germline ends. This CDR3 region has 13 residues. Germline CDR1 is SGHKS and CDR2 is YYEKEE (reference sequence).